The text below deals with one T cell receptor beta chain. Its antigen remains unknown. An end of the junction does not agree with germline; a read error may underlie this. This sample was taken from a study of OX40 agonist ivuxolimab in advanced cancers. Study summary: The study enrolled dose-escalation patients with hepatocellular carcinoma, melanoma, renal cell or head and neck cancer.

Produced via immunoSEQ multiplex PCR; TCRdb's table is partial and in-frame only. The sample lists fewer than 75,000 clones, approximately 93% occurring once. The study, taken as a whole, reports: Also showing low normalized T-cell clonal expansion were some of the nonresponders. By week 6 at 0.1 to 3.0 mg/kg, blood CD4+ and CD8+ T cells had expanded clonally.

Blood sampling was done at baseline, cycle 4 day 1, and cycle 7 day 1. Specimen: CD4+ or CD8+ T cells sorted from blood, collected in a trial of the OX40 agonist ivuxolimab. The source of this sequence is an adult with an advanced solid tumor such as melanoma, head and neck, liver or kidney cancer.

CDR3 protein: CASSLDRLAGIQTQYF. CDR3 DNA sequence: TGTGCTAGCAGCTTAGATCGGCTAGCGGGGATCCAGACCCAGTACTTC. This chain links TRBV7-7 with TRBJ2-5, with 9 bases aligning to TRBD2. Germline values: CDR1 SSHAT, CDR2 FNYEAQ (reference sequence). CDR3 length: 16 residues.